Presented here are 30 T cell receptor beta chains from one specimen sequenced in a study of radiation and T cells in renal cell carcinoma. Time point noted: blood 2 weeks post-SBRT. Noted treatment: 15 Gy SBRT to primary tumor, nephrectomy 4 weeks later. TCRdb keeps only in-frame clones here, not all; method: immunoSEQ multiplex PCR. Of some 130,000 clones in the sample, around four fifths were seen once. Here the sequenced sample was blood, taken from a patient whose treatment included radiotherapy and nephrectomy. Receptors originate from a woman aged 60 to 75 with renal cell carcinoma.

The gene calls are TRBV4-1 and TRBJ2-5, with 8 bases that match TRBD2. CDR3 length: 15 residues. Germline V gives CDR1 MGHRA, CDR2 YSYEKL. V lost 2 bases to trimming and J lost 5 bases; unmatched junction nucleotides: 7. The chain's CDR3 is CASSQLLAGFETQYF. CDR3 DNA sequence: TGCGCCAGCAGCCAACTGTTAGCGGGGTTCGAGACCCAGTACTTC.

This chain joins TRBV19 and TRBJ1-5, with 7 bases matching TRBD1. The CDR3 spans 15 residues. The V and J ends lost 3 bases and 6 bases, in that order; junction bases with no gene match: 8. Germline V gene lookup returns CDR1 LNHDA and CDR2 SQIVND (reference sequence). The CDR3 nucleotides read TGTGCCAGTAGTATGGGAAGCAGGGGGGTTCAGCCCCAGCATTTT. This gives the protein CASSMGSRGVQPQHF.

The chain employs TRBV5-1 and TRBJ2-7; D unresolved. Germline loops: CDR1 SGHRS, CDR2 YFSETQ. Trimming pared 3 bases from V and 0 bases from J, leaving 7 bases between. The CDR3 contains 13 residues. The CDR3 reads CASSSLDSYEQYF. In nucleotides, the CDR3 is TGCGCCAGCAGCTCCTTGGACTCCTACGAGCAGTACTTC.

The chain couples TRBV7-9 to TRBJ2-3, with D perhaps matching TRBD2 (6 bases). The CDR3 spans 15 residues. With 3 bases removed from V and 1 base from J, the gap between germline ends came to 11 bases. CDR1 is SEHNR and CDR2 is FQNEAQ in the germline V gene (reference sequence). For the CDR3, the DNA is TGTGCCAGCAGCTTTGGCGGGGCGGGCACAGATACGCAGTATTTT. Amino acid sequence: CASSFGGAGTDTQYF.

The genes are TRBV28 and TRBJ2-7, with D uncertain. Germline V CDR1 and CDR2: MDHEN, SYDVKM. V lost 5 bases and J lost 9, with 11 bases in between. The CDR3 extends over 11 amino acids. This CDR3 is CASSPHEVQYF. CDR3 sequence (DNA): TGTGCCAGCAGTCCCCACGAGGTGCAGTACTTC.

The chain joins TRBV2 to TRBJ2-5, with D tentatively TRBD2 (5 bases). The germline gives CDR1 SNHLY, CDR2 FYNNEI. V was cut by 0 bases and J by 7 bases, with 12 bases left in between. CDR3 length: 14 residues. The CDR3 nucleotides read TGTGCCAGCAGTGAAGCGCTTCGTGGAGGGACCCAGTACTTC. This codes for CASSEALRGGTQYF.

The chain links TRBV4-1 to TRBJ2-5, with 11 bases lining up with TRBD1. The J call could be wrong; TRBJ2-7 is a better fit for the DNA end. This CDR3 region has 17 residues. CDR1 MGHRA and CDR2 YSYEKL come from the germline V gene. The CDR3 nucleotides are TGCGCCAGCAGCCAAGTCGGGACAGGGGGGAATCCCTACGAGCAGTACTTC. Translated, it gives CASSQVGTGGNPYEQYF.

The rearrangement links TRBV28 to TRBJ1-2; D is ambiguous. The CDR3 has 13 amino acids. Germline CDR1 reads MDHEN; CDR2 reads SYDVKM. V lost 4 bases to trimming and J lost 5 bases, with 11 bases between them. The CDR3 spells CASSSGRLYGYTF. CDR3 DNA: TGTGCCAGCAGTTCCGGCCGGCTTTATGGCTACACCTTC.

The chain combines TRBV7-9 with TRBJ2-2; D is unresolved. V dropped 0 bases and J dropped 6 bases, with 11 bases sitting between them. The CDR3 consists of 15 residues. CDR1 is SEHNR and CDR2 is FQNEAQ in the germline V gene (reference sequence). The CDR3 nucleotides are TGTGCCAGCAGCTTAGCGTCCGGCCCTCCCGGGGAGCTGTTTTTT. Translating gives CASSLASGPPGELFF.

In its sample, this clone was seen a few times. The chain joins TRBV2 to TRBJ1-1; a possible D gene is TRBD1 (6 bases). CDR3 size: 15 residues. The V end was cut by 8 bases, the J end by 3 bases, with 19 bases between. Germline CDR1 and CDR2: SNHLY and FYNNEI. Here the CDR3 reads CASRKLQGGDTEAFF. The CDR3 nucleotides are TGTGCCAGCCGCAAACTACAGGGTGGGGACACTGAAGCTTTCTTT.

The chain is built from TRBV28 and TRBJ1-2; TRBD1 matches 9 bases. V gave up 3 bases and J gave up 6 bases; unmatched junction bases: 8. CDR3 length equals 15 residues. Germline V gene lookup returns CDR1 MDHEN and CDR2 SYDVKM. In DNA form, the CDR3 reads TGTGCCAGCAGTTTCCCCGGACAGGGGAGGCATGGCTACACCTTC. Translated: CASSFPGQGRHGYTF.

This sequence joins TRBV5-1 and TRBJ1-2; D remains ambiguous. V dropped 0 bases and J dropped 8 bases, with 17 bases sitting between them. The length of the CDR3 is 15 residues. The germline V gene encodes CDR1 SGHRS and CDR2 YFSETQ. CDR3: CASSLARGRSNGYTF. The CDR3 DNA follows: TGCGCCAGCAGCTTGGCCAGAGGGAGAAGTAACGGCTACACCTTC.

This clone was picked up one time. The chain couples TRBV19 to TRBJ1-1; possible D gene TRBD1, 6 bases. V lost 9 bases to trimming and J lost 1 base, with 15 bases between them. This CDR3 is built from 14 residues. Germline V gene sequence: CDR1 LNHDA, CDR2 SQIVND (reference sequence). The CDR3 here is CASQPTGQNTEAFF. In DNA, the CDR3 is TGTGCCAGCCAACCCACAGGGCAGAACACTGAAGCTTTCTTT.

V usage is TRBV2 and J usage is TRBJ1-5; D possibly corresponds to TRBD1 (5 bases). This CDR3 has 14 amino acids. V dropped 8 bases and J dropped 4 bases, with 15 bases sitting between them. Germline V CDR1 and CDR2: SNHLY, FYNNEI. The CDR3 protein is CASRGRSANQPQHF. The DNA for the CDR3 is TGTGCCAGCCGGGGGAGATCGGCTAATCAGCCCCAGCATTTT.

This chain connects TRBV19 to TRBJ2-1; TRBD2 is a possible D gene (5 bases). Germline loops: CDR1 LNHDA, CDR2 SQIVND (reference sequence). The V end was cut by 3 bases, the J end by 0 bases, with 18 bases between. The CDR3 extends over 18 amino acids. In DNA, the CDR3 is TGTGCCAGTAGTATGGAGGCCCACTGGAGCAGCTCCTACAATGAGCAGTTCTTC. Translation: CASSMEAHWSSSYNEQFF.

The V and J genes are TRBV10-3 and TRBJ1-1, with 7 bases matching TRBD1. Germline values: CDR1 ENHRY, CDR2 SYGVKD. Trimming at V came to 6 bases and at J to 1 base, leaving 2 bases not matched to a gene. This CDR3 contains 13 residues. CDR3 nucleotide sequence: TGTGCCATCAGACAGGGGACGAACACTGAAGCTTTCTTT. Translating gives CAIRQGTNTEAFF.

J is TRBJ2-7 and V is TRBV4-3; D may be TRBD1 (6 bases). Germline V gene sequence: CDR1 LGHNA, CDR2 YSLEER. This CDR3 region has 16 residues. V was cut by 3 bases and J by 3 bases, with 18 bases left in between. CDR3 bases: TGCGCCAGCAGCCAGGAAATGGGGGCTTTCGACTACGAGCAGTACTTC. Encoded protein: CASSQEMGAFDYEQYF.

This clone appeared a few times. The chain carries TRBV27 and TRBJ1-6, with TRBD1 identical over 8 bases. The CDR3 sequence is 15 residues long. The trim removed 3 bases at V and 10 bases at J, leaving 8 bases unmatched. Germline values: CDR1 MNHEY, CDR2 SMNVEV (reference sequence). CDR3 residues: CASSLVAGGVSPLHF. For the CDR3, the DNA is TGTGCCAGCAGTTTGGTGGCAGGGGGCGTGTCACCCCTCCACTTT.

V is TRBV5-4 and J is TRBJ1-1; possibly TRBD1 for D (5 bases). CDR1 and CDR2 from the germline V gene are SGHNT and YYREEE (reference sequence). V dropped 0 bases and J dropped 1 base, with 10 bases sitting between them. The CDR3 spans 15 residues. The CDR3 sequence is CASSLGGHTNTEAFF. The CDR3 region has the DNA TGTGCCAGCAGCTTGGGCGGACATACGAACACTGAAGCTTTCTTT.

In its sample, this clone was seen once. The rearrangement links TRBV18 to TRBJ2-6; 9 bases line up with TRBD1. The CDR3 runs 20 residues. Unmatched junction bases numbered 15, after V lost 6 bases and J lost 0 bases. Germline assignment: CDR1 KGHSH and CDR2 LQKENI. The CDR3 nucleotides are TGTGCCAGCTCCCCGGCGATCTTGACAGGGGGTTACTCTGGGGCCAACGTCCTGACTTTC. Protein sequence: CASSPAILTGGYSGANVLTF.

This rearrangement joins TRBV30 to TRBJ2-6; TRBD2 matches 9 bases. The junction had 14 bases not matched to a gene; V was cut back by 5 bases and J by 0 bases. Germline assignment: CDR1 GTSNPN and CDR2 SVGIG (reference sequence). The CDR3 spans 19 residues. CDR3 sequence: CAWLPKGYSGGSGANVLTF. CDR3 in DNA: TGTGCCTGGCTACCCAAGGGCTATAGCGGGGGCTCTGGGGCCAACGTCCTGACTTTC. Full variable domain (remainder filled in from reference TRBV30 and TRBJ2-6): SQTIHQWPATLVQPVGSPLSLECTVEGTSNPNLYWYRQAAGRGLQLLFYSVGIGQISSEVPQNLSASRPQDRQFILSSKKLLLSDSGFYLCAWLPKGYSGGSGANVLTFGAGSRLTVL.

This clone was seen once. This chain uses TRBV5-4 with TRBJ2-2; 10 bases match TRBD2. Trimming took 3 bases from V and 4 from J; bases not matched to a gene: 3. CDR1 and CDR2 (germline): SGHNT, YYREEE (reference sequence). The CDR3 consists of 15 residues. CDR3 in DNA: TGTGCCAGCAGCTCTAGCGGGGGTGGCACCGGGGAGCTGTTTTTT. This encodes CASSSSGGGTGELFF.

This chain connects TRBV5-5 to TRBJ2-1; D not resolved. CDR1 and CDR2 from the germline V gene are SGHKS and YYEKEE (reference sequence). The CDR3 spans 14 residues. V was trimmed by 1 base and J by 9 bases, leaving 14 bases between them. CDR3 amino acids: CASSLQLQDVEQFF. CDR3 DNA: TGTGCCAGCAGCTTGCAACTGCAAGATGTTGAGCAGTTCTTC. Full variable domain (missing parts from reference TRBV5-5 and TRBJ2-1): DAGVTQSPTHLIKTRGQQVTLRCSPISGHKSVSWYQQVLGQGPQFIFQYYEKEERGRGNFPDRFSARQFPNYSSELNVNALLLGDSALYLCASSLQLQDVEQFFGPGTRLTVL.

V gene TRBV19 combines with J gene TRBJ1-1; possibly TRBD1 for D (5 bases). This CDR3 contains 13 residues. CDR1 LNHDA and CDR2 SQIVND come from the germline V gene (reference sequence). The V and J ends lost 2 bases and 1 base respectively, with 5 bases between them. The CDR3 region is CASSITGNTEAFF. The CDR3 DNA reads TGTGCCAGTAGTATAACAGGGAACACTGAAGCTTTCTTT.

This chain joins TRBV10-2 and TRBJ2-5; D unclear. The CDR3 has 11 residues. V was clipped by 1 base and J by 5 bases, with 2 bases between them. Germline CDR1 is WSHSY and CDR2 is SAAADI. The CDR3 protein is CASSEWETQYF. CDR3 DNA: TGCGCCAGCAGTGAGTGGGAGACCCAGTACTTC.

The rearrangement uses TRBV15 and TRBJ1-1, with D perhaps matching TRBD1 (5 bases). This CDR3 region has 15 residues. Trimming pared 0 bases from V and 10 bases from J, leaving 18 bases between. Germline V gene data show CDR1 as LNHNV and CDR2 as YYDKDF (reference sequence). The CDR3 protein is CATSRDETWPGGAFF. The CDR3 nucleotides read TGTGCCACCAGCAGAGATGAGACATGGCCGGGGGGAGCTTTCTTT.

The rearrangement joins TRBV10-3 to TRBJ2-3; 8 positions match TRBD2. The ends lost 0 bases at V and 4 bases at J; junction bases unmatched: 9. Germline CDR1 is ENHRY and CDR2 is SYGVKD. This CDR3 spans 17 amino acids. CDR3 residues: CAISESGTSSDADTQYF. CDR3 nucleotides: TGTGCCATCAGTGAGTCGGGGACTAGTAGCGACGCAGATACGCAGTATTTT.

The V call is TRBV10-1, the J call TRBJ1-6, with no clear D. The CDR3 contains 15 residues. The germline CDR1 and CDR2 sequences are WNHNN and SYGVQD (reference sequence). Trimming stripped 10 bases from V and 0 bases from J, with 13 bases between. The CDR3 region is CATVRLSSYNSPLHF. The CDR3 DNA sequence: TGCGCCACCGTTAGGCTATCCTCCTATAATTCACCCCTCCACTTT.

The chain has TRBV9 and TRBJ1-3; TRBD1 aligns across 8 bases. The CDR3 extends over 15 amino acids. Germline CDR1 is SGDLS and CDR2 is YYNGEE. Trimming at V came to 2 bases and at J to 2 bases, leaving 3 bases not matched to a gene. The CDR3 here is CASSVQGAPGNTIYF. In DNA, the CDR3 is TGTGCCAGCAGCGTCCAGGGGGCTCCTGGAAACACCATATATTTT.

This sequence joins TRBV7-9 and TRBJ2-7, with D maybe TRBD1 (6 bases). V lost 2 bases to trimming and J lost 3 bases, with 11 bases between them. The V gene's germline CDR1 is SEHNR and CDR2 FQNEAQ (reference sequence). The CDR3 totals 14 residues. CDR3 DNA: TGTGCCAGCAGCTTAACAGGGTTTATCTACGAGCAGTACTTC. This sequence encodes CASSLTGFIYEQYF.